The T cell receptor (beta chain) described here comes from a study of T cells after yellow fever vaccination. Findings of the study overall: There was a small share of clonotypes that showed up in both the CD4 and CD8 compartments.

In TCRdb, the 5' RACE reads were re-called with MiXCR into one record per CDR3 protein. The data show 300,000 to 350,000 distinct CDR3 sequences, with roughly 10% seen just once and 3% to 3.5% held by the top ten. This clonotype showed up just a few times. The antigen remains unidentified. The CDR3 runs 16 residues. V lost 4 bases and J lost 5; bases outside the gene matches: 7. In germline, CDR1 is SGHDT, CDR2 YYEEEE. The sequencing here drew on CD4+ T cells sorted from PBMCs, taken 45 days after the yellow fever booster vaccination. The origin of this receptor is a young man who received the YFV17D yellow fever vaccine. The chain joins TRBV5-6 to TRBJ2-5, with 14 nucleotides matching TRBD2. CDR3: CASSTRLAGGLETQYF. CDR3 in DNA: TGTGCCAGCAGCACTAGACTAGCGGGGGGGCTGGAGACCCAGTACTTC.